This passage covers 16 T cell receptor beta chains from one sample sequenced in a study of blood T cell repertoires in COVID-19. Clones were read by immunoSEQ multiplex PCR, and TCRdb kept only the in-frame ones, dropping some. The repertoire includes 65,000 to 90,000 clones, roughly 89% of them detected once, and more than 7.5% sits in the top ten. Sequences were obtained from peripheral blood. The source is a young man with acute or convalescent COVID-19.

This clone was detected a few times. This sequence joins TRBV6-6 and TRBJ2-7; the D gene is possibly TRBD1 (6 bases). The CDR3 spans 15 residues. V gave up 6 bases and J gave up 0 bases, with 15 bases separating them. From germline, CDR1 is MNHNY and CDR2 SVGAGI (reference sequence). CDR3 DNA: TGTGCCAGCAGGGATCGGGACACTTACTCCTACGAGCAGTACTTC. Its translation: CASRDRDTYSYEQYF.

This rearrangement joins TRBV7-2 to TRBJ2-5, with D possibly TRBD1 on 5 matching bases. The CDR3 is 16 residues long. The germline V gene encodes CDR1 SGHTA and CDR2 FQGNSA. V was cut by 5 bases and J by 2 bases, with 18 bases left in between. CDR3 amino acids: CASSPQLLSGQETQYF. CDR3 bases: TGTGCCAGCAGCCCGCAACTACTTTCAGGGCAAGAGACCCAGTACTTC.

V gene TRBV5-8 combines with J gene TRBJ1-5; possibly TRBD1 for D (5 bases). Between the trimmed V and J ends, which lost 2 bases and 0 bases, there was a span of 12 bases. The CDR3 consists of 16 residues. The germline CDR1 and CDR2 sequences are SGHTS and YDEGEE. The CDR3 DNA sequence: TGTGCCAGCAGCTTTAGAGGACAATATAGCAATCAGCCCCAGCATTTT. It codes for CASSFRGQYSNQPQHF. Using reference TRBV5-8 and TRBJ1-5 for the parts outside the CDR3, the full variable domain is EAGVTQSPTHLIKTRGQQATLRCSPISGHTSVYWYQQALGLGLQFLLWYDEGEERNRGNFPPRFSGRQFPNYSSELNVNALELEDSALYLCASSFRGQYSNQPQHFGDGTRLSIL.

V usage is TRBV28 and J usage is TRBJ2-6; D gene ambiguous. Trimming cost V 6 bases and J 0 bases, with 12 bases left between them. Germline V gene sequence: CDR1 MDHEN, CDR2 SYDVKM. This CDR3 has 16 amino acids. The CDR3 nucleotides read TGTGCCAGCAGGTCTCCGACTGACTCTGGGGCCAACGTCCTGACTTTC. Translating gives CASRSPTDSGANVLTF.

V is TRBV21-1 and J is TRBJ2-7; TRBD2 is taken as the D call from the table, unchecked against the DNA. TRBV21-1 is a pseudogene locus. The CDR3 runs 13 residues. CDR3 nucleotides: TGTGCCAGCAGCCGGGAGAGCTCCTACGAGCAGTACTTC. Its protein is CASSRESSYEQYF.

The chain joins TRBV7-2 to TRBJ2-6; TRBD2 is a possible D gene (6 bases). Trimming left V 11 bases short and J 2 bases short, with 16 bases between. This CDR3 is built from 15 residues. Per germline, CDR1 SGHTA and CDR2 FQGNSA. CDR3 nucleotide sequence: TGTGCCGACCGGGACTCCCAGCCTGGGGCCAACGTCCTGACTTTC. It translates to CADRDSQPGANVLTF.

This chain links TRBV7-3 with TRBJ2-5; 7 nucleotides match TRBD1. The CDR3 has 14 residues. With 0 bases clipped from V and 5 bases from J, the junction kept 3 bases outside the gene matches. CDR1 and CDR2 (germline): SGHTA, FQGTGA. This chain's CDR3 is CASSLTTGSETQYF. CDR3 nucleotide sequence: TGTGCCAGCAGCTTAACGACAGGGTCGGAGACCCAGTACTTC.

The chain couples TRBV10-2 to TRBJ1-5; D call uncertain. V lost 3 bases, J lost 1 base, and 10 bases lay in between. This CDR3 region has 15 residues. The germline V gene encodes CDR1 WSHSY and CDR2 SAAADI. The CDR3 loop reads CASSDRSTSNQPQHF. In DNA, the CDR3 is TGCGCCAGCAGTGACAGGTCCACCAGCAATCAGCCCCAGCATTTT.

V usage is TRBV12-3 or TRBV12-4 and J usage is TRBJ2-1; D is possibly TRBD2 (5 bases). The CDR3 loop spans 13 amino acids. Trimming removed 2 bases at V and 6 bases at J, with 8 bases between. Here the CDR3 DNA reads TGTGCCAGCAGTTTAACTAGGCTCAATGAGCAGTTCTTC. Translating gives CASSLTRLNEQFF.

The gene calls are TRBV12-2 and TRBJ2-3; the listed D gene, TRBD2, was not tested against the DNA. TRBV12-2 is a listed pseudogene. The CDR3 covers 19 residues. CDR3: CASRLALDRGLAGADTQYF. Here the CDR3 DNA reads TGTGCAAGTCGCTTAGCATTGGACCGGGGACTAGCGGGAGCAGATACGCAGTATTTT.

This chain connects TRBV6-2 or TRBV6-3 to TRBJ1-2; D remains ambiguous. Trimming stripped 5 bases from V and 2 bases from J, with 12 bases between. CDR1 and CDR2 from the germline V gene are MNHEY and SVGEGT. This CDR3 is 14 amino acids long. The CDR3 loop reads CASSNGGQNYGYTF. Written as DNA, the CDR3 is TGTGCCAGCAGTAACGGTGGGCAGAACTATGGCTACACCTTC.

This chain joins TRBV27 and TRBJ2-2, with TRBD1 identical over 12 bases. V shed 3 bases and J 6 bases; nucleotides not matched to a gene: 8. The germline V gene has CDR1 MNHEY and CDR2 SMNVEV (reference sequence). The CDR3 totals 17 residues. CDR3 bases: TGTGCCAGCAGTTTCGGTCCGGGACAGGGGGCCCCCGGGGAGCTGTTTTTT. Residues: CASSFGPGQGAPGELFF.

The chain uses TRBV28 and TRBJ1-5, with D uncertain. Trimming stripped 6 bases from V and 3 bases from J, with 6 bases between. The CDR3 covers 12 residues. Germline V gene lookup returns CDR1 MDHEN and CDR2 SYDVKM. CDR3 protein: CASSKANQPQHF. The CDR3 DNA reads TGTGCCAGCAGCAAAGCCAATCAGCCCCAGCATTTT.

This clone was found once. The genes are TRBV29-1 and TRBJ2-3, with TRBD2 as a possible D gene (5 bases). The ends were cut back, 7 bases at V and 3 bases at J, with 11 bases in the middle. Germline loops: CDR1 SQVTM, CDR2 ANQGSEA. The CDR3 loop spans 12 amino acids. Here the CDR3 DNA reads TGCAGCGCCCGGCGAGGGACAGATACGCAGTATTTT. It is translated as CSARRGTDTQYF.

The chain joins TRBV28 to TRBJ1-6; tentatively, D is TRBD1 (6 bases). Trimming stripped 6 bases from V and 3 bases from J, with 15 bases between. The CDR3 has 16 amino acids. Germline CDR1 reads MDHEN; CDR2 reads SYDVKM. In DNA form, the CDR3 reads TGTGCCAGCAGCCTCACCCCGGGACACTATAATTCACCCCTCCACTTT. Translating gives CASSLTPGHYNSPLHF.

CDR3: CASSGTGGTDTQYF. In DNA form, the CDR3 reads TGCGCCAGCAGCGGGACAGGGGGCACAGATACGCAGTATTTT. The chain is built from TRBV5-1 and TRBJ2-3, with TRBD1 matching over 10 bases. The length of the CDR3 is 14 residues. Germline trimming cut 4 bases from V and 1 base from J; bases unmatched to any gene: 0. The germline CDR1 and CDR2 sequences are SGHRS and YFSETQ.